This T cell receptor beta chain was sequenced for a study of OX40 agonist ivuxolimab in advanced cancers. Sequencing was performed with immunoSEQ multiplex PCR; in TCRdb, only in-frame clones are kept and a portion is missing. The sample consists of about 79,000 clones, about four fifths of them appearing once. This specimen consisted of CD4+ or CD8+ T cells sorted from blood, obtained in a trial of the OX40 agonist ivuxolimab. This clonotype was obtained from an adult with an advanced solid tumor such as melanoma, head and neck, liver or kidney cancer.

CDR3 in amino acids: CAWMKGMSDTQYF. CDR3 coding DNA: TGTGCCTGGATGAAGGGTATGTCAGATACGCAGTATTTT. V and J are TRBV30 and TRBJ2-3, with D uncertain. Trimming left V 4 bases short and J 4 bases short, with 12 bases between. The CDR3 sequence is 13 residues long. The V gene's germline CDR1 is GTSNPN and CDR2 SVGIG (reference sequence).